A single sample is the source of the 21 T cell receptor beta chains below, sequenced in a study of shared clonotypes between healthy human individuals. The protocol was immunoSEQ multiplex PCR, while the TCRdb copy is restricted to in-frame clones and leaves out a portion. The data show some 2,500,000 clones, 85% to 95% seen once. Sequences were obtained from naive CD4+ T cells from PBMCs. Indicated subset: CD45RA+ positively selected. The receptors shown here come from a man aged 18-30 years in good health. Some clones in this sample may be carry-over from other donors' samples.

V and J are TRBV6-1 and TRBJ2-1; D gene uncertain. Per germline, CDR1 MNHNS and CDR2 SASEGT. V was clipped by 4 bases and J by 4 bases, with 11 bases between them. The CDR3 runs 14 residues. DNA of the CDR3: TGTGCCAGCAGTGGTGGATGGTATTACAATGAGCAGTTCTTC. Amino acids: CASSGGWYYNEQFF.

The chain couples TRBV28 to TRBJ1-4; no reliable D call. The CDR3 has 12 residues. The ends were cut back, 6 bases at V and 8 bases at J, with 10 bases in the middle. Germline CDR1 MDHEN, CDR2 SYDVKM. CDR3 in DNA: TGTGCCAGCAGCCGGCCCCAGGAAAAACTGTTTTTT. It is translated as CASSRPQEKLFF.

The chain links TRBV6-1 to TRBJ2-1, with TRBD2 matching over 9 bases. Trimming at V came to 3 bases and at J to 14 bases, leaving 8 bases not matched to a gene. The CDR3 is 13 residues long. Germline V CDR1 and CDR2: MNHNS, SASEGT. This CDR3 is CASSDGLAGVEFF. Written as DNA, the CDR3 is TGTGCCAGCAGTGACGGTTTAGCGGGAGTGGAGTTCTTC.

The chain links TRBV4-3 to TRBJ2-3; D perhaps matches TRBD2 (5 bases). This CDR3 spans 13 amino acids. The germline gives CDR1 LGHNA, CDR2 YSLEER. The V end lost 0 bases, the J end lost 11 bases, and 12 bases lay between the germline ends. CDR3 in DNA: TGCGCCAGCAGCCAAGAGTCAGGTGGAGGGCAGTATTTT. This sequence encodes CASSQESGGGQYF.

The chain recombines TRBV28 with TRBJ2-4; TRBD2 is a possible D gene (5 bases). The CDR3 runs 15 residues. V lost 7 bases, J lost 8 bases, and 21 bases lay in between. The germline CDR1 and CDR2 sequences are MDHEN and SYDVKM. For the CDR3, the DNA is TGTGCCAGCACCTCGCCGACCCTAACAGCGGACATTCAGTACTTC. Protein sequence: CASTSPTLTADIQYF.

The rearrangement joins TRBV2 to TRBJ2-7; 7 bases fit TRBD1. V was clipped by 6 bases and J by 6 bases; unmatched bases: 5. CDR1 is SNHLY and CDR2 is FYNNEI in the germline V gene. The CDR3 is 12 amino acids. CDR3 in amino acids: CASRGTVAEQYF. In DNA form, the CDR3 reads TGTGCCAGCAGGGGGACAGTCGCCGAGCAGTACTTC.

Here the CDR3 DNA reads TGTGCCAGTAGTCTGACTAGCGGGAGTTTGTATGAGCAGTTCTTC. Translation gives CASSLTSGSLYEQFF. The rearrangement joins TRBV19 to TRBJ2-1, with TRBD2 matching 12 bases. The V and J ends lost 5 bases and 8 bases, in that order; junction bases with no gene match: 7. The germline gives CDR1 LNHDA, CDR2 SQIVND (reference sequence). CDR3 size: 15 residues.

The chain uses TRBV10-3 and TRBJ2-3; D not resolved. Trimming cost V 1 base and J 10 bases, with 9 bases left between them. The CDR3 runs 12 residues. Germline CDR1 and CDR2: ENHRY and SYGVKD. The CDR3 is CAISEFREAQYF. The DNA of the CDR3 is TGTGCCATCAGTGAGTTTAGAGAGGCGCAGTATTTT.

CDR3 sequence reads: CASSQDSRGMLSYNEQFF. CDR3 nucleotide sequence: TGTGCCAGCAGCCAAGATTCCCGGGGGATGCTCTCCTACAATGAGCAGTTCTTC. The J gene is TRBJ2-1, the V gene TRBV4-2, with D perhaps matching TRBD2 (6 bases). The CDR3 consists of 18 residues. Trimming pared 0 bases from V and 0 bases from J, leaving 15 bases between. CDR1 is LGHNA, CDR2 YNFKEQ, per germline.

V is TRBV2 and J is TRBJ1-4, with D possibly being TRBD1 (5 bases). This CDR3 spans 16 amino acids. Trimming left V 5 bases short and J 0 bases short, with 13 bases between. CDR1 SNHLY and CDR2 FYNNEI come from the germline V gene. The CDR3, as DNA: TGTGCCAGCAGTTACCAGGCAGGGACAACTAATGAAAAACTGTTTTTT. Its protein product is CASSYQAGTTNEKLFF.

The V and J genes are TRBV29-1 and TRBJ2-1, with TRBD1 identical over 8 bases. After removal of 7 bases from V and 6 bases from J, the junction contained 8 bases not matched to a gene. CDR1 is SQVTM and CDR2 is ANQGSEA in the germline V gene. The length of the CDR3 is 13 residues. This CDR3 reads CSARTGKRNEQFF. The DNA of the CDR3 is TGCAGCGCCCGGACAGGGAAGCGCAATGAGCAGTTCTTC.

The rearrangement uses TRBV28 and TRBJ1-4; D is ambiguous. This CDR3 has 13 amino acids. V was pared by 6 bases and J by 6 bases, with 11 bases between. Germline lookup yields CDR1 MDHEN and CDR2 SYDVKM. Here the CDR3 reads CASRSQQDEKLFF. Written as DNA, the CDR3 is TGTGCCAGCAGGTCTCAACAAGATGAAAAACTGTTTTTT.

This sequence joins TRBV7-8 and TRBJ2-2, with D perhaps matching TRBD1 (6 bases). Between the trimmed V and J ends, which lost 5 bases and 7 bases, there was a span of 17 bases. This CDR3 comprises 15 residues. The V gene's germline CDR1 is SGHVS and CDR2 FQNEAQ. CDR3 in amino acids: CASSQRGGRVGELFF. In DNA form, the CDR3 reads TGTGCCAGCAGCCAGCGAGGGGGACGAGTCGGGGAGCTGTTTTTT.

The rearrangement links TRBV15 to TRBJ1-5; TRBD1 aligns across 10 bases. J was trimmed by 2 bases and V by 1 base; bases with no gene match: 2. CDR3 length: 16 residues. Germline-derived CDR1 and CDR2 are LNHNV and YYDKDF (reference sequence). The CDR3 nucleotides read TGTGCCACCAGCAGAGGGGACAGGGGAGGCAATCAGCCCCAGCATTTT. It is translated as CATSRGDRGGNQPQHF.

The chain uses TRBV7-9 and TRBJ2-3; D remains ambiguous. This CDR3 spans 11 amino acids. Germline CDR1 reads SEHNR; CDR2 reads FQNEAQ (reference sequence). Trimming left V 7 bases short and J 6 bases short, with 8 bases between. The chain's CDR3 is CASTEVDTQYF. The CDR3 region has the DNA TGTGCCAGCACCGAAGTCGATACGCAGTATTTT.

This clone has only one observation. The chain carries TRBV6-5 and TRBJ1-1, with 7 bases lining up with TRBD1. CDR3 size: 14 residues. The junction had 5 bases not matched to a gene; V was cut back by 6 bases and J by 1 base. From germline, CDR1 is MNHEY and CDR2 SVGAGI. CDR3 DNA sequence: TGTGCCAGCAGCCAGGACAGGCCGAACACTGAAGCTTTCTTT. It codes for CASSQDRPNTEAFF.

The chain employs TRBV5-1 and TRBJ2-5; perhaps TRBD2 as D (5 bases). Per germline, CDR1 SGHRS and CDR2 YFSETQ. This CDR3 has 15 amino acids. Trimming shortened V by 0 bases and J by 4 bases, and 13 bases separated the two germline ends. CDR3 residues: CASSLGGRSGETQYF. The CDR3 DNA sequence: TGCGCCAGCAGCTTGGGAGGCAGAAGCGGAGAGACCCAGTACTTC. The full variable domain, its missing parts supplied by reference TRBV5-1 and TRBJ2-5, is KAGVTQTPRYLIKTRGQQVTLSCSPISGHRSVSWYQQTPGQGLQFLFEYFSETQRNKGNFPGRFSGRQFSNSRSEMNVSTLELGDSALYLCASSLGGRSGETQYFGPGTRLLVL.

This clone showed up just once. J is TRBJ1-5 and V is TRBV6-6; possible D gene TRBD1, 5 bases. Germline V gene data show CDR1 as MNHNY and CDR2 as SVGAGI (reference sequence). Trimming left V 6 bases short and J 2 bases short, with 11 bases between. There are 14 residues in the CDR3. The CDR3 here is CASRDGTRNQPQHF. The CDR3 coding sequence is TGTGCCAGCAGGGACGGGACCCGCAATCAGCCCCAGCATTTT.

In its sample, this clone was seen once. This chain uses TRBV6-5 with TRBJ1-2; D not certain. Germline V CDR1 and CDR2: MNHEY, SVGAGI. Trimming shortened V by 0 bases and J by 8 bases, and 13 bases separated the two germline ends. The CDR3 sequence is 14 residues long. As DNA, the CDR3 is TGTGCCAGCAGTTACTCGCCAGATTTGGGAGGCTACACCTTC. Protein sequence: CASSYSPDLGGYTF.

The chain combines TRBV28 with TRBJ2-7; D is undetermined. This CDR3 comprises 13 residues. CDR1 is MDHEN and CDR2 is SYDVKM in the germline V gene. Trimming took off 5 bases at V and 6 bases at J, with 14 bases between the two ends. The CDR3 nucleotides are TGTGCCAGCAGTCGTCCCCACCCCCTCGAGCAGTACTTC. Translated: CASSRPHPLEQYF.

The CDR3 spells CASSFSGYNEQFF. The CDR3 DNA sequence: TGTGCCAGCAGTTTTTCGGGCTACAATGAGCAGTTCTTC. The chain joins TRBV28 to TRBJ2-1; D is unresolved. Germline values: CDR1 MDHEN, CDR2 SYDVKM. This CDR3 is 13 amino acids long. Trimming cost V 3 bases and J 3 bases, with 6 bases left between them.